The present T cell receptor (beta chain) was sequenced within a study of technical replicates of blood from a few donors. The length of the CDR3 is 19 residues. From germline, CDR1 is LNHDA and CDR2 SQIVND (reference sequence). Trimming shortened V by 0 bases and J by 3 bases, and 21 bases separated the two germline ends. Sequenced by immunoSEQ multiplex PCR; TCRdb stores in-frame clones only, minus some. The sample contains approximately 76,000 clones, 80% to 90% of which appear only once. Only one count was recorded for this clone. The TCR originated in a human donor in good health. Some clones in this sample may be carry-over from other donors' samples. Material: PBMCs. J is TRBJ2-4 and V is TRBV19, with D perhaps matching TRBD2 (6 bases). This chain's CDR3 is CASSIDPSDRLGGKNIQYF. CDR3 coding DNA: TGTGCCAGTAGTATAGATCCGTCAGATCGGCTGGGAGGCAAAAACATTCAGTACTTC.